Listed below are T cell receptor beta chains from one sample, sequenced in a study of shared clonotypes between healthy human individuals. Libraries were prepared by immunoSEQ multiplex PCR; TCRdb keeps only in-frame clonotypes and omits some of them. Altogether about 1.1 million clones are present, 70% to 80% being singletons, with the ten largest covering more than 0.45%. The sequencing input was memory CD4+ T cells from PBMCs. The receptor set was obtained from a man between 18 and 35 years old in good health. Some clones in this sample may be carry-over from other donors' samples. CDR3s include the opening cysteine and the closing phenylalanine or tryptophan. D genes are given only for firm matches. The listing skips clone size in some rows; elsewhere it reads once, few, many or a size class.

NA,NA,TRBV6-6,TRBJ2-7,TGTGCCAGCAGCTTGATGAACAGGGCTTCCTACGAGCAGTACTTC,CASSLMNRASYEQYF
once,NA,TRBV18,TRBJ1-2,TGTGCCAGCTCACCAGGGACGGCTACCTATGGCTACACCTTC,CASSPGTATYGYTF
NA,TRBD2,TRBV18,TRBJ2-1,TGTGCCAGCTCCCGGGTAGCGGGGAGTTACAATGAGCAGTTCTTC,CASSRVAGSYNEQFF
NA,NA,TRBV18,TRBJ1-1,TGTGCCAGCTCAGTCATTTCGGGGACTGAAGCTTTCTTT,CASSVISGTEAFF
NA,NA,TRBV29-1,TRBJ1-3,TGCAGCGTTGAATTGGGAAACACCATATATTTT,CSVELGNTIYF
few,NA,TRBV10-3,TRBJ1-5,TGTGCCATCAGTGAGGGGGCTAATCAGCCCCAGCATTTT,CAISEGANQPQHF
NA,NA,TRBV5-1,TRBJ2-5,TGCGCCAGCAGTCCTAGCGCTCAAGAGACCCAGTACTTC,CASSPSAQETQYF
NA,NA,TRBV11-1,TRBJ2-1,TGTGCCAGCAGCCGCCGAGGTTACAATGAGCAGTTCTTC,CASSRRGYNEQFF
NA,TRBD2,TRBV11-2,TRBJ2-1,TGTGCCAGCAGCTTAGTCCTAGCGGCCCTCAATGAGCAGTTCTTC,CASSLVLAALNEQFF
NA,TRBD2,TRBV29-1,TRBJ2-5,TGCAGCGTTGAAGAGATTCGGAGCGGGAGGGAGACCCAGTACTTC,CSVEEIRSGRETQYF
once,NA,TRBV6-1,TRBJ2-6,TGTGCCAGCATTTTCACCGGTGGGGCCAACGTCCTGACTTTC,CASIFTGGANVLTF
NA,NA,TRBV15,TRBJ1-4,TGTGCCACCAGCAGAGGAGGCGGTGAAAAACTGTTTTTT,CATSRGGGEKLFF
NA,NA,TRBV2,TRBJ2-3,TGTGCCAGCATAGGACATATAATCACCACAGATACGCAGTATTTT,CASIGHIITTDTQYF
NA,NA,TRBV4-1,TRBJ1-5,TGCGCCAGCAGCCAAGATGCCACAGCCCATCAGCCCCAGCATTTT,CASSQDATAHQPQHF